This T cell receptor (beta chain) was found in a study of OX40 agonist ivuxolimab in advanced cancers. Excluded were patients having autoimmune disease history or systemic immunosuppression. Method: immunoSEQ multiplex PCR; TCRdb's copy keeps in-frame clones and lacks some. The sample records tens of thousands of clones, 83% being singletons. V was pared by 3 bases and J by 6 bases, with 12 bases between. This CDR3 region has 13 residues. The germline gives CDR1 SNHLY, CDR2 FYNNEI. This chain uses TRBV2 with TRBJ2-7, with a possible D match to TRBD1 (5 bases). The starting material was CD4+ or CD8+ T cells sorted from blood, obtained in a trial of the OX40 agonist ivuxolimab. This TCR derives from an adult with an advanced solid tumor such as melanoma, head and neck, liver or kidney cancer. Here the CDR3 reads CASSDSWGAEQYF. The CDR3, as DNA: TGTGCCAGCAGTGATAGCTGGGGCGCCGAGCAGTACTTC.